The subject of this entry is one T cell receptor (beta chain). The specificity of this receptor is unknown. No per-base quality is available; no much larger clone lies one base away. The cohort consisted of 670 or so healthy bone marrow donors. At the time of sampling, all cohort members were nominally healthy, though unrecorded immune exposures were likely present. The donor tested CMV seronegative and was one of the 352 seronegative cohort members. A peripheral blood sample was collected from each donor, and TCR beta sequencing was performed on peripheral blood mononuclear cells. The Qiagen DNeasy Blood Extraction Kit was used to extract genomic DNA from the blood cell samples. The germline ends are 16 bases apart after V is trimmed by 6 bases and J by 0 bases. CDR1 and CDR2 (SGHKS, YYEKEE) derive from the germline V gene (reference sequence). The CDR3 holds 15 amino acids from the cysteine to the phenylalanine. Only the CDR3 portion is preserved as DNA: 45 bases, with reading frame beginning at the first base.

This entry comes from a study of cytomegalovirus exposure and HLA in healthy donors (dated 2017 in TCRdb). Some background on the complete study: An earlier analysis of about 530 of the donors reported roughly 300 Gb of sequence data and 95 million to 130 million unique TCR beta sequences obtained from approximately 180 million T cells. Approximately 300 gigabases of sequencing data and around 85 million unique TCR sequences made up an early release that covered under 750 HLA-typed donors. The genetic ancestry cluster associated with self-reported Caucasian donors included 80% to 90% of the approximately 410 genotyped donors. The aim of the study was to test whether cataloging public T cell receptors could identify signatures of past pathogen exposure. Using immunosequencing, the study profiled T cell repertoires from 500 to 800 subjects and related those repertoires to cytomegalovirus serostatus. A separate validation cohort of approximately 120 different subjects was used in addition to the roughly 620-subject first cohort. The study combined high-throughput TCR immunosequencing, statistical association of individual TCRs with disease status, and machine learning to predict cytomegalovirus infection status. A later analysis re-analyzed previously published TCR beta repertoires from 650 to 800 donors and added high-resolution HLA genotyping to study TCR occurrence patterns. In the later analysis, no new phenotypic data were used to find candidate immune exposures; instead, reliance was placed on TCR beta sequences and their occurrence across donors. To decide whether each TCR beta V gene segment behaved as functional or pseudogenic, an earlier analysis of approximately 590 of the donors relied on high-throughput TCR beta sequencing. Alongside the repertoire data, information on donor age, sex, ethnicity and CMV serostatus was compiled. A later genetic analysis used genome-wide SNP genotypes for about three fifths of the 666 donors, treating that subset as a discovery cohort. Every repertoire in the discovery cohort had been generated on one and the same sequencing platform. HLA typing covered class I and class II loci at four-digit resolution. Typing coverage varied by locus: roughly 629-640 donors for A, B, C, DRB1 and DQB1; more than 500 for DQA1; over 600 for DPA1; more than 450 for DPB1. Four to six DR-DQ haplotypes were handled as single units for association and clustering, since linkage in the cohort was strong. Among roughly 400 genotyped donors of the cohort, an average of around 240,000 unique TCR beta nucleotide sequences were sequenced per donor, approximately 20% of them non-productive. On the study overall, not on this receptor specifically: HLA typing was unavailable for some donors at each locus, so association tests used only the typed subset. The cohort was sequenced for TCR beta chains only, and without alpha or paired-chain data the features that could be detected were limited. When HLA alleles, especially DR and DQ, strongly co-occurred, attributing TCR associations to individual alleles was difficult. A few of the identified cytomegalovirus-associated TCR beta chains were confirmed in vitro to be specific for cytomegalovirus antigens. A group of highly shared sequence variants was considered likely to be a technical artifact of the sequencing pipeline. In a later analysis, HLA-associated TCR beta chains showed more clonal expansion and lower generation probabilities than non-associated chains that were equally common. In a later analysis, the rate of TCR association differed among HLA loci, with DRB1 alleles having the most associated TCRs and HLA-C alleles having the fewest. In both the original and validation cohorts, the classifier was reported to diagnose cytomegalovirus status with high specificity and sensitivity. V-gene and J-gene trimming of TCR beta chains was associated with a missense DCLRE1C variant in a later genetic analysis, and the association was replicated in an independent cohort. The study listed over 150 TCR beta chains as associated with cytomegalovirus. Because counts were too low, seventeen rarely observed V segments, including chromosome 9 orphons, were left out of the earlier analysis of 500 to 650 of the donors. Specific HLA alleles were associated with 15,000 to 20,000 TCR beta sequences at a false discovery rate of 0.05 in a later analysis. While some public TCRs were present in many individuals, most TCR sequences turned up only very rarely across donors. Several of the top co-occurrence clusters appeared to be linked to parvovirus B19, influenza, CMV and Epstein-Barr virus, according to a later analysis. The authors suggested that the approach could potentially be generalized to other disease states and immunological phenotypes. According to a later genetic analysis, donors in an Asian-associated ancestry cluster had fewer N-insertions in productive TCRs than the roughly 700-donor mean. Some IMGT-functional V segments, including TRBV6-2 and TRBV6-3, could not be told apart with the 87-base-pair reads, so those segments were excluded. Roughly uniform sequencing depth across donors was assumed in presence/absence analyses, although this assumption may not hold. CMV serostatus was the only immune exposure information available for the cohort. Broadly in line with IMGT annotations, most TCR beta V segments showed up in productive rearrangements about 90% or about 30% of the time in an earlier analysis of approximately 600 of the donors. According to a later analysis, most CMV-associated TCR beta chains appeared to be HLA-restricted, and the HLA associations seemed to be driven largely by CMV exposure. A further reported finding was that TCR beta sequences accurately predicted the HLA-A and HLA-B alleles for most subjects in the first cohort. Correlated functional status among segregating V segments might reflect linkage disequilibrium, but an unknown experimental factor could not be ruled out.

The library was produced with the immunoSEQ multiplex PCR assay. The multiplex PCR relied on a mix of 60 forward primers for TCR Vbeta segments and 13 reverse primers for TCR Jbeta segments. Amplification of the CDR3 region of rearranged TCR beta genes was performed with a multiplex PCR assay on genomic DNA. Amplified TCR beta libraries were sequenced as 87-base-pair reads on the Illumina HiSeq System. In the source study's methods: Across the 600 to 700 repertoires, a later analysis counted some 81 million unique TCR beta chains, roughly 11 million of which were shared by at least two donors. Raw reads were error-corrected and collapsed into unique sequences by a nearest-neighbor algorithm in which closely related sequences were merged to remove PCR and sequencing errors. V, D and J gene segments were assigned by aligning CDR3 sequences to IMGT reference sequences. For a sequence to be retained, at least a six-nucleotide match to both a V gene segment and a J gene segment was required. Rearrangements were called productive when the CDR3 lacked stop codons and stayed in frame with V and J; all others were non-productive. CDR3 was defined according to IMGT convention as the region running from the second conserved V-encoded cysteine to the conserved J-encoded phenylalanine. The earlier analysis of about 620 of the donors excluded sequences that lacked an unambiguous match to a single V gene segment. In an earlier analysis of around 600 of the donors, V segments were called functional above 56.7% productive rearrangements and were called segregating when the between-donor standard deviation exceeded 5%. To diagnose cytomegalovirus status from the catalog of TCR beta chain sequences, a statistical classification framework was built. A later analysis assigned V and J genes by comparing TCR nucleotide sequences with IMGT/GENE-DB human TR gene sequences. The TCRdist pipeline was used in a later analysis to assign CDR3 sequences and most-parsimonious VDJ recombination scenarios. In a later analysis, every TCR beta chain was defined by the combination of its CDR3 amino acid sequence and its V-gene family, and reads without a unique V-gene family were dropped. As a way to deal with suspected cross-contamination and a sequencing artifact, a later analysis dropped 450 to 700 nucleotide sequences that were highly shared and had low generation probability. In a later analysis, a clonal expansion index for each public chain was calculated from normalized within-repertoire ranks of inferred template counts. In a later analysis, generation probabilities were computed using a VDJ recombination model fitted to out-of-frame rearrangements, and the results were checked against IGoR. Hypergeometric tests were used in a later analysis to score TCR-TCR, TCR-HLA and TCR-CMV co-occurrence, with a repertoire-size bias correction applied to the TCR pairs. False discovery rates were estimated in a later analysis by permuting HLA or CMV assignments 20 times. In a later analysis, co-occurring TCRs were grouped using DBSCAN, with TCRdist sequence similarity added in when clustering inside HLA-allele-positive subsets. Co-occurrence clustering excluded repertoires with fewer than 30,000 or more than 120,000 public chains, plus five with anomalous nucleotide sharing. The table was pulled from immuneACCESS by TCRdb, which kept in-frame rearrangements only. Such tables lose some clones; where checked, under half of the loss comes from unresolved V genes, and the rest has no known cause. V, J and clone size are those of that table, while D and trimming were read from the DNA. Across this sample there are a few hundred thousand clones, with around nine tenths seen only once. 1.5% to 2% of the sample lies in the top ten.

The TCR originated in a girl aged 2-10 years in good health and CMV-seronegative. The rearranged segments are TRBV5-5 and TRBJ2-7; a tentative D call is TRBD1 (5 bases match). The sequencing sample was made of PBMCs. This receptor has the CDR3 CASKFRADDSYEQYF. The nucleotide sequence is given as TGTGCCAGCAAGTTCAGGGCGGACGACTCCTACGAGCAGTACTTC.